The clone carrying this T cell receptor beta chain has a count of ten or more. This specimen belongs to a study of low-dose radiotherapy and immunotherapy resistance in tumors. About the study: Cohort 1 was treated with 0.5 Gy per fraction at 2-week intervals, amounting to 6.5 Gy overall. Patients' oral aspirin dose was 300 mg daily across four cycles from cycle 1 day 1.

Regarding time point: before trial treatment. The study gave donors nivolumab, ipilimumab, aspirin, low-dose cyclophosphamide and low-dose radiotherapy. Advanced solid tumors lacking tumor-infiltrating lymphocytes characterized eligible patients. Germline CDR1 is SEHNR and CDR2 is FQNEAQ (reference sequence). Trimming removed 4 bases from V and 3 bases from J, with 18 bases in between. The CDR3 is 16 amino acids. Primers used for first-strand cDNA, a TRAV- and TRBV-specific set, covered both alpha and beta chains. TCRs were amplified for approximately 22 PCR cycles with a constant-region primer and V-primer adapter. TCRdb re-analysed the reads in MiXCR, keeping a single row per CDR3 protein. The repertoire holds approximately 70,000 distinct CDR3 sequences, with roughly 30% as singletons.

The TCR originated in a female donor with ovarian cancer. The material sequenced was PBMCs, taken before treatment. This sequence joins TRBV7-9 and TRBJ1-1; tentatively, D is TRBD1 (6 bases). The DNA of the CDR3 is TGTGCCAGCAGCTCCACCAAGGACAGTTCCTACACTGAAGCTTTCTTT. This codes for CASSSTKDSSYTEAFF.